Listed below are T cell receptor beta chains from one sample, sequenced in a study of control samples from healthy donors and cancer patients. Some clones are missing from TCRdb's copy, which holds only in-frame ones; the method was immunoSEQ multiplex PCR. This sample's table reports about 200,000 clones. Sequencing was carried out using blood. These receptors originate from a woman aged 25 to 39 in good health. Both conserved end residues are part of each CDR3. D genes are given only for firm matches.

>TRBJ1-5|14|TRBV7-8|NA
TGTGCCAGCAGCTCTTACAGGGGCAATCAGCCCCAGCATTTT
CASSSYRGNQPQHF
>TRBJ2-1|13|TRBV6-5|NA
TGTGCCAGCAGTTACTCTTCCGCGGGTGAGCAGTTCTTC
CASSYSSAGEQFF
>TRBJ1-1|12|TRBV12-3/TRBV12-4|NA
TGTGCCAGCAGCCCCAGGAACACTGAAGCTTTCTTT
CASSPRNTEAFF
>TRBJ2-3|14|TRBV27|NA
TGTGCCAGCAGTTTATCCTTCAAGTCAGATACGCAGTATTTT
CASSLSFKSDTQYF
>TRBJ1-1|13|TRBV7-9|NA
TGTGCCAGCAGCTTAGAGGGGCCCAAGGGGGCTTTCTTT
CASSLEGPKGAFF
>TRBJ2-1|15|TRBV6-2/TRBV6-3|TRBD2
TGTGCCAGCAGTCAGGGACTAGCGGGGGGTAATGAGCAGTTCTTC
CASSQGLAGGNEQFF
>TRBJ2-5|14|TRBV7-2|NA
TGTGCCAGCAGTCCCGGGGGTACTCAAGAGACCCAGTACTTC
CASSPGGTQETQYF
>TRBJ1-1|14|TRBV5-6|NA
TGTGCCAGCAGCTTTCCTCCCAGGGAAACTGAAGCTTTCTTT
CASSFPPRETEAFF
>TRBJ1-1|12|TRBV12-3/TRBV12-4|NA
TGTGCCAGCAGCGATACTTTCACTGAAGCTTTCTTT
CASSDTFTEAFF
>TRBJ1-1|15|TRBV4-1|NA
TGCGCCAGCAGCCATCCACTACGACCTAACACTGAAGCTTTCTTT
CASSHPLRPNTEAFF